This entry concerns a single T cell receptor beta chain. Which antigen it targets is not known. Within one base of it there is no much larger clone, and no base qualities were kept. Libraries came from PCR. Sequencing instrument: Illumina HiSeq 2500. To reduce PCR and sequencing biases, unique molecular identifiers were incorporated into the TCR beta cDNA libraries. Per 1 to 10 million input T cells, 500,000 or so cDNA molecules were obtained, such that each molecule approximated one T cell. Patient libraries were prepared and sequenced with the same protocol used for the earlier healthy control dataset. Within a given batch, samples were prepared together, multiplexed and sequenced on the same HiSeq lane. The study's processing was this. MIGEC was used to process the raw barcoded reads, and molecular identifier groups with only a single read were discarded before consensus assembly and CDR3 extraction. Clonotype tables were post-analysed with VDJtools, and diversity was normalized by down-sampling all datasets to the smallest sample size. To correct batch-related cross-sample contamination, repertoire overlap clustering matched CDR3 amino acid sequences but not nucleotide sequences. The public reads were reanalyzed by TCRdb: fastp trimming at Q25, MiXCR alignment, in-frame beta chains only. Rows are unified per CDR3 protein, each entry keeping the most common DNA and genes. In this record, the V and J calls reflect TCRdb's handling and not the investigators' own analysis. Here the sample has 650,000 to 850,000 distinct CDR3 sequences; 40% to 55% occur a single time. The ten largest clones represent over 4.5% of the sample.

The entry originates in a study of post-analysis software for immune sequencing data (dated by TCRdb to the mid-2010s). Study-level background: Relapsing-remitting, secondary progressive and progressive-relapsing multiple sclerosis were recorded as disease courses, and subtype annotation was lacking for some patients. The multiple sclerosis patient repertoires were compared with 10 to 12 previously published healthy control repertoires from donors aged 6 to 25 years. A subset of samples was prepared in parallel using single-end sample barcoding, then pooled and co-amplified after Illumina adapter ligation. Overall study results and their limits: Strong co-clustering of samples prepared in the same batch was shown by direct clustering with F measure, prompting a batch-effect correction. The multiple sclerosis patient group was slightly younger than the control group. Normalized Chao1 diversity was significantly lower in multiple sclerosis patients than controls, suggesting substantial peripheral T-cell clonal expansion. Significantly higher frequencies in patients than in controls were found for several TRBV segments, including TRBV5-6, TRBV5-1 and TRBV20-1.

The CDR3 holds 15 amino acids from the cysteine to the phenylalanine. Solely the CDR3 DNA is kept, with 45 bases framed from the first base. CDR1 is given as SGDLS and CDR2 as YYNGEE, both from the germline V gene. From V the trimming removes 0 bases and from J it removes 4 bases, while the gene matches leave 7 bases of the junction unaccounted for. TCR beta repertoires were profiled from peripheral blood of roughly 13 young patients with multiple sclerosis to demonstrate the VDJtools post-analysis software. The multiple sclerosis patients were children and adolescents ranging in age from 6 to 15 years.

The chain was built from TRBV9 and TRBJ2-7; a stretch of 7 junction bases matches TRBD2. Input material: blood. The sequence was obtained from a girl aged 10 to 17 with multiple sclerosis. The CDR3 protein: CASSVAAGEGYEQYF. The sequence in DNA is TGTGCCAGCAGCGTAGCTGCTGGGGAGGGGTACGAGCAGTACTTC. Here the CDR3 is joined to the reference TRBV9 and TRBJ2-7 genes, and the full variable domain is: DSGVTQTPKHLITATGQRVTLRCSPRSGDLSVYWYQQSLDQGLQFLIQYYNGEERAKGNILERFSAQQFPDLHSELNLSSLELGDSALYFCASSVAAGEGYEQYFGPGTRLTVT.